Included here is one TCR beta chain sequence, with context. Its target is unknown. This specimen comes from a study of T cells in Graves' hyperthyroidism and ophthalmopathy. Study-wide context: Before any treatment, at initial diagnosis, peripheral blood was collected.

The J segment lost 5 bases and the V segment lost 3 bases, leaving 4 bases of the junction unmatched. The CDR3 has 15 amino acids. Germline-derived CDR1 and CDR2 are SGHTA and FQGTGA. The source material, RNA transcripts, was used to amplify TCR beta CDR3 regions. RT-PCR in the first round (using the HTBI primer set) targeted the TCR CDR3. TCRdb passed the multiplex PCR reads through MiXCR, listing each CDR3 protein once. The profile shows 50,000 to 60,000 distinct CDR3 sequences, about 49% of them singletons. Study-level points and caveats: Blood samples included most of the expanded thyroid clonotypes exceeding 0.001.

Active moderate-to-severe ophthalmopathy, Clinical Activity Score at least 3, NOSPECS at least 4, under 3 months' duration. PBMCs stemmed from about 9.5 ml fresh peripheral blood. The sequenced sample was blood. The J gene is TRBJ2-1, the V gene TRBV7-3; 10 bases line up with TRBD1. This TCR was sampled from a woman aged 25 to 39 with Graves' ophthalmopathy. The CDR3 here is CASSLTGGTHNEQFF. CDR3 DNA sequence: TGTGCCAGCAGCTTGACAGGGGGCACACACAATGAGCAGTTCTTC. Full variable domain (outside the CDR3, taken from reference TRBV7-3 and TRBJ2-1): GAGVSQTPSNKVTEKGKYVELRCDPISGHTALYWYRQSLGQGPEFLIYFQGTGAADDSGLPNDRFFAVRPEGSVSTLKIQRTERGDSAVYLCASSLTGGTHNEQFFGPGTRLTVL.